Below, 13 T cell receptor beta chains from the same sample are listed, as sequenced in a study of metastatic and nonmetastatic thyroid tumors. TCRdb reprocessed the PCR reads via MiXCR. This table has roughly 36,000 clones, roughly a tenth appearing once. All patients were untreated before thyroid surgery. The source material was blood. The receptors stem from a female donor with papillary thyroid cancer or a benign thyroid nodule (not recorded which). Some clones in this sample may be carry-over from other donors' samples.

By sample share, this clone is medium-sized. The chain combines TRBV6-1 with TRBJ1-4, with D possibly TRBD1 on 5 matching bases. Trimming took 1 base from V and 8 from J, leaving 14 bases between them. The CDR3 runs 15 residues. CDR1 and CDR2 (germline): MNHNS, SASEGT. CDR3 sequence: CASSEVSGGGEKLFF. CDR3 nucleotide sequence: TGTGCCAGCAGTGAAGTCTCCGGGGGAGGGGAAAAACTGTTTTTT.

This clone was recorded at least ten times. A read error is possible here, since a much larger clone lies one base away. This chain uses TRBV4-1 with TRBJ1-3; a possible D gene is TRBD1 (5 bases). The CDR3 is made up of 18 amino acids. Germline CDR1 MGHRA, CDR2 YSYEKL. In DNA form, the CDR3 reads TGCGCCAGCAGCCAAGCGCAAGGGGCTCTCGTCTCTGGAGACACCATATATTTT. Its translation: CASSQAQGALVSGDTIYF.

This clone was detected many times. This chain uses TRBV19 with TRBJ2-1; 8 nucleotides match TRBD1. The CDR3 has 16 residues. J was trimmed by 10 bases and V by 5 bases; bases with no gene match: 16. Per the germline V gene, CDR1 is LNHDA and CDR2 is SQIVND (reference sequence). The CDR3 here is CASSLRETGVFGEQFF. For the CDR3, the DNA is TGTGCCAGTAGTCTGAGGGAGACAGGGGTTTTCGGGGAGCAGTTCTTC.

This rearrangement joins TRBV11-2 to TRBJ2-1, with a tentative D call TRBD2 (6 bases). With 2 bases removed from V and 7 bases from J, the gap between germline ends came to 9 bases. In germline, CDR1 is SGHAT, CDR2 FQNNGV. This CDR3 comprises 13 residues. CDR3 sequence: CASSLWRGNEQFF. The CDR3 coding sequence is TGTGCCAGCAGCTTATGGCGGGGTAATGAGCAGTTCTTC.

This clone was picked up many times. The rearrangement links TRBV13 to TRBJ2-7, with TRBD2 identical over 13 bases. Germline trimming cut 4 bases from V and 3 bases from J; bases unmatched to any gene: 0. Germline CDR1 and CDR2: PRHDT and FYEKMQ (reference sequence). The length of the CDR3 is 14 residues. CDR3 protein: CASSWTSGSYEQYF. The CDR3 DNA follows: TGTGCCAGCAGCTGGACTAGCGGGAGCTACGAGCAGTACTTC.

Ten or more counts support this clone. This chain connects TRBV19 to TRBJ1-1; 9 nucleotides match TRBD1. The CDR3 is 16 amino acids. The V segment lost 4 bases and the J segment 3 bases; nucleotides outside the gene matches: 9. Germline V gives CDR1 LNHDA, CDR2 SQIVND (reference sequence). CDR3 in amino acids: CASSRFGQGQDTEAFF. The CDR3 region has the DNA TGTGCCAGTAGTAGATTCGGACAGGGGCAGGACACTGAAGCTTTCTTT.

On this clone itself: The junction and the germline gene differ at one end; a read error may be behind it. The CDR3 DNA follows: TGTGCCAGCAGACATCGGGGGGCGGAGATCGCACAAGAGACCCAGAACTTC. Its translation: CASRHRGAEIAQETQNF. The chain is built from TRBV6-2 or TRBV6-3 and TRBJ2-5; maybe TRBD2 (7 bases). Germline assignment: CDR1 MNHEY and CDR2 SVGEGT. This CDR3 is built from 17 residues.

This clone was seen ten or more times. V and J are TRBV29-1 and TRBJ1-1, with D maybe TRBD1 (5 bases). Germline CDR1 reads SQVTM; CDR2 reads ANQGSEA. V lost 0 bases, J lost 0 bases, and 11 bases lay in between. The CDR3 length is 15 residues. The chain's CDR3 is CSVEDGSGLNTEAFF. CDR3 coding DNA: TGCAGCGTTGAAGATGGATCAGGGTTGAACACTGAAGCTTTCTTT.

This clone was detected ten times or more. The rearrangement joins TRBV6-4 to TRBJ2-6; 11 bases are a match to TRBD2. V lost 4 bases to trimming and J lost 2 bases; unmatched junction nucleotides: 1. The germline V gene has CDR1 MRHNA and CDR2 SNTAGT. CDR3 length: 16 amino acids. The CDR3 sequence is CASSGLAGTGANVLTF. The CDR3 DNA reads as TGTGCCAGCAGTGGACTAGCGGGAACTGGGGCCAACGTCCTGACTTTC.

On this clone itself: This sequence may be a read error, since a much larger clone differs from it by one base. For the CDR3, the DNA is TGTGTCAGCAGCCTCCTACGCACTGAAGCTTTCTTT. It translates to CVSSLLRTEAFF. The chain couples TRBV5-6 to TRBJ1-1; no clear D. This CDR3 is built from 12 residues. Germline-derived CDR1 and CDR2 are SGHDT and YYEEEE.

This clone was counted ten times or more. The chain joins TRBV18 to TRBJ1-5; a possible D gene is TRBD1 (5 bases). Germline V CDR1 and CDR2: KGHSH, LQKENI. CDR3 length: 14 amino acids. V was pared by 6 bases and J by 2 bases, with 11 bases between. CDR3 coding DNA: TGTGCCAGCTCCCAGGGAGAGGGCAATCAGCCCCAGCATTTT. This gives the protein CASSQGEGNQPQHF.

This clone was detected ten times or more. Other DNA sequences within the sample encode an identical CDR3. This chain joins TRBV6-2 or TRBV6-3 and TRBJ2-7; D might be TRBD2 (7 bases). The germline gives CDR1 MNHEY, CDR2 SVGEGT. The V end lost 2 bases, the J end lost 0 bases, and 11 bases lay between the germline ends. This CDR3 has 15 residues. The CDR3 coding sequence is TGTGCCAGCAGTTACGCAGGGGAGGGCTCCTACGAGCAGTACTTC. It yields the protein CASSYAGEGSYEQYF.

This clone was recorded at least ten times. The chain couples TRBV20-1 to TRBJ1-5; 8 bases align to TRBD1. After removal of 5 bases from V and 1 base from J, the junction contained 7 bases not matched to a gene. Per germline, CDR1 DFQATT and CDR2 SNEGSKA (reference sequence). This CDR3 has 15 amino acids. The CDR3 is CSASQGARSNQPQHF. CDR3 coding DNA: TGCAGTGCTTCCCAGGGGGCGCGAAGCAATCAGCCCCAGCATTTT.